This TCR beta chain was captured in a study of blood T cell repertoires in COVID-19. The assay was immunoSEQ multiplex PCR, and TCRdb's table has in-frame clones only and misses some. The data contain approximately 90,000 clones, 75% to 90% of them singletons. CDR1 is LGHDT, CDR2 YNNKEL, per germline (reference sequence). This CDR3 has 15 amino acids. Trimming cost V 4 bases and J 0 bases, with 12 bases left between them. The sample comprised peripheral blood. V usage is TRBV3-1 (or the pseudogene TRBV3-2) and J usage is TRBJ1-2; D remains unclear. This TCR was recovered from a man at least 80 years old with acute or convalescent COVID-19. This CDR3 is CASSPPTVTNYGYTF. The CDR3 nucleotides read TGTGCCAGCAGCCCCCCCACAGTAACTAACTATGGCTACACCTTC.